This T cell receptor beta chain is drawn from a study of technical replicates of blood from a few donors. Between the trimmed V and J ends, which lost 3 bases and 0 bases, there was a span of 3 bases. CDR1 MGHDK and CDR2 SYGVNS come from the germline V gene. The CDR3 is made up of 12 amino acids. Produced via immunoSEQ multiplex PCR; TCRdb's table is partial and in-frame only. The sample lists about 75,000 clones; approximately 97% were seen once. The source of this sequence is a human donor in good health. The chain carries TRBV25-1 and TRBJ2-7; D is uncertain. Sequenced: T cells isolated from PBMCs. The CDR3 here is CASSDSSYEQYF. CDR3 coding DNA: TGTGCCAGCAGTGACAGCTCCTACGAGCAGTACTTC.